This T cell receptor beta chain was captured by sequencing in a study of cytomegalovirus exposure and HLA in healthy donors. Findings and limits, study-wide: In a later analysis, most CMV-associated TCR beta chains appeared HLA-restricted. Solely CMV serostatus was available to characterize immune exposure. Later work associated fewer than 20,000 TCR beta sequences with HLA alleles at 0.05 false discovery rate. TCR beta V- and J-gene trimming, according to a later analysis, was linked to a missense DCLRE1C variant.

The J segment lost 10 bases and the V segment lost 1 base, leaving 5 bases of the junction unmatched. This CDR3 is 14 amino acids long. Germline V gene data show CDR1 as SGHVS and CDR2 as FNYEAQ. Vbeta (60) and Jbeta (13) primers were used in the PCR. Only in-frame clones appear in the TCRdb table, and some are missing; sequencing was by immunoSEQ multiplex PCR. This table holds under 150,000 clones, over 60% found once. Comments on this clone: Its antigen is not known.

The rearrangement uses TRBV7-6 and TRBJ2-1, with TRBD2 identical over 9 bases. Sequenced material: PBMCs. The clonotype was recovered from a male donor in good health and CMV-seropositive. CDR3 in amino acids: CASSLGGGAGEQFF. The CDR3 DNA follows: TGTGCCAGCAGCTTAGGCGGGGGGGCAGGGGAGCAGTTCTTC.